The 5 T cell receptor beta chains below all came from one sample that was sequenced in a study of cytomegalovirus exposure and HLA in healthy donors (TCRdb year 2017). Receptors were amplified or captured by the immunoSEQ multiplex PCR assay. In its TCRdb copy, this immuneACCESS table keeps in-frame sequences only and misses some clones. Where compared with another copy, unresolved V genes explain less than half of these, and the others have no known cause. The table for this sample lists about 200,000 clones; about 81% of them were counted only once. The top ten clonotypes cover over 0.95% of the sample. The sequencing input was PBMCs. The receptors were sampled from a woman in her thirties in good health and CMV-seronegative.

The V call is TRBV7-7, the J call TRBJ1-4; no reliable D call. There are 13 residues in the CDR3. V was shortened by 8 bases and J by 7 bases, with 14 bases between the two germline ends. CDR1 is SSHAT and CDR2 is FNYEAQ in the germline V gene (reference sequence). CDR3 sequence reads: CASSRLLGEKLFF. DNA for the CDR3: TGTGCCAGCTCCAGGTTGTTGGGTGAAAAACTGTTTTTT.

V is TRBV9 and J is TRBJ1-5, with D perhaps TRBD1 (6 bases). CDR1 is SGDLS and CDR2 is YYNGEE in the germline V gene. The length of the CDR3 is 15 residues. The V and J ends lost 0 bases and 3 bases respectively, with 10 bases between them. Here the CDR3 reads CASSVGGQPNQPQHF. Written as DNA, the CDR3 is TGTGCCAGCAGCGTAGGAGGACAGCCCAATCAGCCCCAGCATTTT.

The chain combines TRBV5-1 with TRBJ1-2; the D is unclear. This CDR3 region has 13 residues. Germline CDR1 and CDR2: SGHRS and YFSETQ. Trimming removed 4 bases from V and 8 bases from J, with 15 bases in between. CDR3 coding DNA: TGCGCCAGCAGCCCACACCGGGAATTCGGCTACACCTTC. It yields the protein CASSPHREFGYTF.

The chain uses TRBV4-1 and TRBJ2-7; a weak D match, TRBD1 (8 bases). The V and J ends lost 3 bases and 0 bases respectively, with 18 bases between them. The CDR3 is made up of 17 amino acids. Per the germline V gene, CDR1 is MGHRA and CDR2 is YSYEKL. The CDR3 here is CASSHTGGQRDSYEQYF. CDR3 nucleotides: TGCGCCAGCAGCCATACAGGGGGACAGCGGGACTCCTACGAGCAGTACTTC.

This clone came up many times. At one end the junction does not follow the germline gene, possibly because of a read error. V usage is TRBV6-1 and J usage is TRBJ1-3, with 8 bases lining up with TRBD1. Germline loops: CDR1 MNHNS, CDR2 SASEGT. The CDR3 is 12 residues long. Here the CDR3 DNA reads TGTGCCAGCAGTGAAGTTGGGGGACAGGATCATTTT. It specifies CASSEVGGQDHF.